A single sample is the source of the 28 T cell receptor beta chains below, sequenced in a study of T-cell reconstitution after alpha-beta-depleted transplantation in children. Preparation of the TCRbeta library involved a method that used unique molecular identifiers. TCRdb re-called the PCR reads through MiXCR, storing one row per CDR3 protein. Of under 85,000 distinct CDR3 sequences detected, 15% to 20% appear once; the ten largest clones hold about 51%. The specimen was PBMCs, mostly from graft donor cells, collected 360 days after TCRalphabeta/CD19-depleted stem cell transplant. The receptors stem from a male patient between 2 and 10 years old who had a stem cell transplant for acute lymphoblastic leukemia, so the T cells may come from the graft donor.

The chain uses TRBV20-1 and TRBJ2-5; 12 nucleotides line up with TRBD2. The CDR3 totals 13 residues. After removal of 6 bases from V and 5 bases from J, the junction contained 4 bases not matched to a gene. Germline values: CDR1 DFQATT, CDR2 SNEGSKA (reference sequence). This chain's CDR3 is CSALTSGRETQYF. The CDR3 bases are TGCAGTGCCTTAACTAGCGGGAGGGAGACCCAGTACTTC.

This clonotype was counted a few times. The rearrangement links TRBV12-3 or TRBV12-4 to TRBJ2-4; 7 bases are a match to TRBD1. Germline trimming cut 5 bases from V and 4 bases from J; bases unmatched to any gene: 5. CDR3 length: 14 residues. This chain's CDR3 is CASSTRQGKNIQYF. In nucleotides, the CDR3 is TGTGCCAGCAGTACCAGACAGGGAAAAAACATTCAGTACTTC.

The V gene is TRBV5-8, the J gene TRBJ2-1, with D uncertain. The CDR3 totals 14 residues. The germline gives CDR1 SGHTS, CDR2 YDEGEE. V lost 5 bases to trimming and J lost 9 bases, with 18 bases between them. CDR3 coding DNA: TGTGCCAGCAGATCCGGGCTCCTCTTCGGTGAGCAGTTCTTC. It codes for CASRSGLLFGEQFF.

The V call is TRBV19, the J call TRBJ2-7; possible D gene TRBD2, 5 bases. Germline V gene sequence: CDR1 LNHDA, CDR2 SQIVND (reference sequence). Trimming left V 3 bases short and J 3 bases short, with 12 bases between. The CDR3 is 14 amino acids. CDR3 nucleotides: TGTGCCAGTAGTATCAACGGACTGGGCTACGAGCAGTACTTC. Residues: CASSINGLGYEQYF.

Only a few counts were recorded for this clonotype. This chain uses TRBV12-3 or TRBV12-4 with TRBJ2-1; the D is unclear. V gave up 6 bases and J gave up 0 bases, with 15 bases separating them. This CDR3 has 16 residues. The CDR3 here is CASSPTRHVSYNEQFF. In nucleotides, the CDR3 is TGTGCCAGCAGCCCCACCCGACATGTCTCCTACAATGAGCAGTTCTTC.

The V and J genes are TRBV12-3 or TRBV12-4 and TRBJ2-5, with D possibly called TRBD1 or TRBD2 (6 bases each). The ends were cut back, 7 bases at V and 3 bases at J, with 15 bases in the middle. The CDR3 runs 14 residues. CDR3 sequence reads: CASTRGTPKETQYF. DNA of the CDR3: TGTGCCAGCACCCGCGGGACACCGAAAGAGACCCAGTACTTC.

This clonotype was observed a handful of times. DNA for the CDR3: TGCGCCAGCAGCCCCACTAGCGCGCGGACAGATACGCAGTATTTT. This gives the protein CASSPTSARTDTQYF. The gene calls are TRBV5-1 and TRBJ2-3; 7 bases line up with TRBD2. Germline V gives CDR1 SGHRS, CDR2 YFSETQ. The CDR3 spans 15 residues. V was pared by 4 bases and J by 3 bases, with 8 bases of the junction left unmatched. Combining the CDR3 with reference TRBV5-1 and TRBJ2-3 gives the whole variable domain KAGVTQTPRYLIKTRGQQVTLSCSPISGHRSVSWYQQTPGQGLQFLFEYFSETQRNKGNFPGRFSGRQFSNSRSEMNVSTLELGDSALYLCASSPTSARTDTQYFGPGTRLTVL.

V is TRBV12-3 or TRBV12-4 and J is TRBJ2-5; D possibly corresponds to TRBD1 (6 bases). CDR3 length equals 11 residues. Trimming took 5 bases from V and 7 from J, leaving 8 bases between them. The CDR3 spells CASSLTGTQYF. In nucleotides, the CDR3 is TGTGCCAGCAGTCTGACAGGGACCCAGTACTTC.

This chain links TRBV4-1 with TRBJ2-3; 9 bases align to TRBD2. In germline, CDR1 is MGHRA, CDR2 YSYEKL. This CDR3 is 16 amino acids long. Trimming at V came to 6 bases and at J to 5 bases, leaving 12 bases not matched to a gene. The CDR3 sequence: CASSPRRREGKDTQYF. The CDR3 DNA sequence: TGCGCCAGCAGTCCAAGAAGGCGGGAGGGCAAAGATACGCAGTATTTT.

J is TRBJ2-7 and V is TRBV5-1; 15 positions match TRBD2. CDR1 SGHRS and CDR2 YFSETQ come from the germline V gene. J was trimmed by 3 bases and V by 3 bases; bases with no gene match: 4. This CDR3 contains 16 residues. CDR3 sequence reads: CASSSGLAGGHYEQYF. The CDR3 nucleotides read TGCGCCAGCAGCTCGGGACTAGCGGGAGGACACTACGAGCAGTACTTC.

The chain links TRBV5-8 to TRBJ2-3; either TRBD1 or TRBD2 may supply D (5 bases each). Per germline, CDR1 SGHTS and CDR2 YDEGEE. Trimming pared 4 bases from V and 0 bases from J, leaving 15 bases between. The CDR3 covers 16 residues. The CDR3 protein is CASSPLGGTSTDTQYF. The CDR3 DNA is TGTGCCAGCAGCCCCCTTGGGGGAACTAGCACAGATACGCAGTATTTT.

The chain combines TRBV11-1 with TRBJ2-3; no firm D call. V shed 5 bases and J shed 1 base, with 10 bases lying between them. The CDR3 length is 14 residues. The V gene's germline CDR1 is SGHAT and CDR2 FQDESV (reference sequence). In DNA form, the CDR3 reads TGTGCCAGCAGCGCCCGGACGGGCACAGATACGCAGTATTTT. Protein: CASSARTGTDTQYF.

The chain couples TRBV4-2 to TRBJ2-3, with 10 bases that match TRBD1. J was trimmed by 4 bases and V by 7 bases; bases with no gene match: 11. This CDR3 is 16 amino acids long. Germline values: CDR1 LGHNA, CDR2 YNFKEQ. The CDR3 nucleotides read TGTGCCAGCAACCCGACAGGGGGCGCGGGCCCAGATACGCAGTATTTT. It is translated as CASNPTGGAGPDTQYF.

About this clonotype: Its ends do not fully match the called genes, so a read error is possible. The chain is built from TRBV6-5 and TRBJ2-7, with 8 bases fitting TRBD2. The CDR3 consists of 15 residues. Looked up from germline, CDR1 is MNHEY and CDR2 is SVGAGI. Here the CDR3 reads CASSDWSSGIGQKHF. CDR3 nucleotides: TGTGCCAGCAGTGACTGGAGTAGCGGGATAGGTCAGAAGCACTTC.

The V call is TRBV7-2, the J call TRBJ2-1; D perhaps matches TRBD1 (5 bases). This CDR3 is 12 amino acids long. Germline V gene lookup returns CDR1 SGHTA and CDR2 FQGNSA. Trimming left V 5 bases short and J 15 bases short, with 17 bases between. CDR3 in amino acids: CASSPGSARPFF. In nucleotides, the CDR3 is TGTGCCAGCAGCCCAGGGTCGGCTAGGCCGTTCTTC. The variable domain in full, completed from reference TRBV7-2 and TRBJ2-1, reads GAGVSQSPSNKVTEKGKDVELRCDPISGHTALYWYRQSLGQGLEFLIYFQGNSAPDKSGLPSDRFSAERTGGSVSTLTIQRTQQEDSAVYLCASSPGSARPFFGPGTRLTVL.

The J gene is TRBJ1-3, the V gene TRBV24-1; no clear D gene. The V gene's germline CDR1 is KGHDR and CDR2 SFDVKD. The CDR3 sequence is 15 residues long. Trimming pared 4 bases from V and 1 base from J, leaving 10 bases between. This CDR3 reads CATSEIRRSGNTIYF. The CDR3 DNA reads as TGTGCCACCAGTGAAATCAGGAGGTCTGGAAACACCATATATTTT.

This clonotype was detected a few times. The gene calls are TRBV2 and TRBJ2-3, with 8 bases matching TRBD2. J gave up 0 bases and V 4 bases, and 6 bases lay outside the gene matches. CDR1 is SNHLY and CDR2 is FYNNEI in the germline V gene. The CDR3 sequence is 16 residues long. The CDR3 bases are TGTGCCAGCAGTGGATGGCTAGCGGGTAGCACAGATACGCAGTATTTT. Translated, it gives CASSGWLAGSTDTQYF.

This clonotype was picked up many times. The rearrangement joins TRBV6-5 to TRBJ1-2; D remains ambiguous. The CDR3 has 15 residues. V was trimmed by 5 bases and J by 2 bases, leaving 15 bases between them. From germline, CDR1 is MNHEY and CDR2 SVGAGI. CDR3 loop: CASSHGRTGNYGYTF. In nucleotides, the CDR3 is TGTGCCAGCAGTCATGGAAGGACGGGGAACTATGGCTACACCTTC.

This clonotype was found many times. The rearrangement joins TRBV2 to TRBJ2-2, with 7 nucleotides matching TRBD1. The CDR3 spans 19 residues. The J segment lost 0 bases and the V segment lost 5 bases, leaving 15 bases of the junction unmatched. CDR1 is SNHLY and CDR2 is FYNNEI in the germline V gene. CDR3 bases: TGTGCCAGCAGTTTCTTCACAGGGGCCAACTCTCCGAACACCGGGGAGCTGTTTTTT. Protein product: CASSFFTGANSPNTGELFF.

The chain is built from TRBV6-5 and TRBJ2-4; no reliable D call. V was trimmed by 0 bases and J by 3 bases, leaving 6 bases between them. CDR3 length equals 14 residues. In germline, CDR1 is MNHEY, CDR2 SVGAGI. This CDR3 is CASSYSKGKNIQYF. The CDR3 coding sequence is TGTGCCAGCAGTTACTCGAAGGGCAAAAACATTCAGTACTTC.

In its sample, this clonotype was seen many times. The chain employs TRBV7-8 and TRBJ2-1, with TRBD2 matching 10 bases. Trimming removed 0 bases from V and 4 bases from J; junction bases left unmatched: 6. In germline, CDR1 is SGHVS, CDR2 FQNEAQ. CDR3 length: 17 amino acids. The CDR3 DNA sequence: TGTGCCAGCAGCTTAGCGGCTAGCGGGAGAGGGTACAATGAGCAGTTCTTC. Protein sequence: CASSLAASGRGYNEQFF.

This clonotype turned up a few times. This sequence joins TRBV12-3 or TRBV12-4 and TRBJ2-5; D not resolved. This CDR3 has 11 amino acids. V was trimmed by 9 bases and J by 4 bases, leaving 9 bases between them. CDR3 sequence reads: CASQGGETQYF. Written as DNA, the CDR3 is TGTGCCAGTCAAGGCGGAGAGACCCAGTACTTC.

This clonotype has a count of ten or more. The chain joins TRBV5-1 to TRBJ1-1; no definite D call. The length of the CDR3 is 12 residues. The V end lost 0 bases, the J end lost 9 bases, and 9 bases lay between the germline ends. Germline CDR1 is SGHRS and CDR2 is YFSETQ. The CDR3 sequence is CASSLEFQKAFF. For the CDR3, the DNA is TGCGCCAGCAGCTTGGAGTTCCAGAAAGCTTTCTTT.

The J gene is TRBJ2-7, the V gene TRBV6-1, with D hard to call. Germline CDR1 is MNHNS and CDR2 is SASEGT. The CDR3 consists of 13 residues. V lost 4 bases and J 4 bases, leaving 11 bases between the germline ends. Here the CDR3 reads CASSAIPSYEQYF. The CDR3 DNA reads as TGTGCCAGCAGTGCCATCCCCTCTTACGAGCAGTACTTC.

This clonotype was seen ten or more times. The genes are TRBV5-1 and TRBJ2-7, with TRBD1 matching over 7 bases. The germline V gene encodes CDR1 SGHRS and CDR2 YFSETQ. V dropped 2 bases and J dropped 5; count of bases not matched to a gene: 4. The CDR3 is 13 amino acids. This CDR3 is CASSLGQADEQYF. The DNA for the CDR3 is TGCGCCAGCAGCTTAGGACAGGCTGACGAGCAGTACTTC.

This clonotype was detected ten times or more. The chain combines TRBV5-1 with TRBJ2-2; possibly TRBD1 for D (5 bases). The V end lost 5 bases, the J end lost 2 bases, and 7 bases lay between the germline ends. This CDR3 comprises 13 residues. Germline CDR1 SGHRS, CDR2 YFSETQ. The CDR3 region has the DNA TGCGCCAGCAGAGGGGTAAACACCGGGGAGCTGTTTTTT. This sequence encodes CASRGVNTGELFF. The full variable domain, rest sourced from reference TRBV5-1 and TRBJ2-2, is KAGVTQTPRYLIKTRGQQVTLSCSPISGHRSVSWYQQTPGQGLQFLFEYFSETQRNKGNFPGRFSGRQFSNSRSEMNVSTLELGDSALYLCASRGVNTGELFFGEGSRLTVL.

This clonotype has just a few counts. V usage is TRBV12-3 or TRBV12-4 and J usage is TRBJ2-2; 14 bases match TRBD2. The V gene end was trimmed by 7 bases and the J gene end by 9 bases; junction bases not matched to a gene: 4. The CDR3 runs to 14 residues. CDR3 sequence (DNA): TGTGCCAGCATCGGGACTAGCGGGAGAAGGGAGCTGTTTTTT. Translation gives CASIGTSGRRELFF.

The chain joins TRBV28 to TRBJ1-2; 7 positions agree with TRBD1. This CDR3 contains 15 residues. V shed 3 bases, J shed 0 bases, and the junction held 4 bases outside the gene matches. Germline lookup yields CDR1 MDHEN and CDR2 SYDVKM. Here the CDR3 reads CASSLTGRTNYGYTF. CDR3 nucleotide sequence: TGTGCCAGCAGTTTGACAGGGAGGACTAACTATGGCTACACCTTC.